The 17 T cell receptor beta chains below come from one sample, sequenced in a study of cytomegalovirus exposure and HLA in healthy donors. The PCR employed 60 Vbeta primers together with 13 Jbeta primers. Assay used: immunoSEQ multiplex PCR; TCRdb lists only in-frame clones, some missing. The profile shows some 100,000 clones, 65% to 85% of them singletons. The sequencing sample was made of PBMCs. The receptor source for this set is a man between 18 and 35 years old in good health and CMV-seronegative.

In its sample, this clone was seen a few times. CDR3 sequence reads: CASSLGPTRTNEKLFF. The CDR3 nucleotides are TGTGCCAGCAGCTTGGGGCCCACCAGGACTAATGAAAAACTGTTTTTT. The chain uses TRBV5-5 and TRBJ1-4; no reliable D call. V lost 0 bases and J 2 bases, leaving 11 bases between the germline ends. This CDR3 spans 16 amino acids. Germline V gives CDR1 SGHKS, CDR2 YYEKEE (reference sequence).

This rearrangement joins TRBV9 to TRBJ2-1; TRBD2 matches at 10 bases. Germline-derived CDR1 and CDR2 are SGDLS and YYNGEE. V was pared by 4 bases and J by 2 bases, with 6 bases of the junction left unmatched. The CDR3 is 16 amino acids. The chain's CDR3 is CASSFRAGGAYNEQFF. The CDR3, as DNA: TGTGCCAGCAGCTTTAGAGCGGGAGGGGCCTACAATGAGCAGTTCTTC.

The chain recombines TRBV2 with TRBJ2-5, with 11 bases lining up with TRBD2. The ends lost 5 bases at V and 5 bases at J; junction bases unmatched: 19. The CDR3 sequence is 19 residues long. CDR1 is SNHLY, CDR2 FYNNEI, per germline. The CDR3 region is CASSTKGGLAGGRGETQYF. As DNA, the CDR3 is TGTGCCAGCAGTACCAAGGGGGGTCTAGCGGGAGGACGAGGCGAGACCCAGTACTTC.

The V call is TRBV19, the J call TRBJ2-3; D perhaps matches TRBD2 (6 bases). Trimming pared 4 bases from V and 8 bases from J, leaving 19 bases between. Per the germline V gene, CDR1 is LNHDA and CDR2 is SQIVND (reference sequence). CDR3 length: 15 amino acids. CDR3 nucleotide sequence: TGTGCCAGTAGTACTTCCCCGACTAGGTCAAGTACGCAGTATTTT. It specifies CASSTSPTRSSTQYF. Full variable domain (rest looked up from reference TRBV19 and TRBJ2-3): DGGITQSPKYLFRKEGQNVTLSCEQNLNHDAMYWYRQDPGQGLRLIYYSQIVNDFQKGDIAEGYSVSREKKESFPLTVTSAQKNPTAFYLCASSTSPTRSSTQYFGPGTRLTVL.

The gene calls are TRBV5-1 and TRBJ2-7; possibly TRBD2 for D (5 bases). The CDR3 totals 14 residues. Trimming took off 0 bases at V and 4 bases at J, with 11 bases between the two ends. The germline V gene encodes CDR1 SGHRS and CDR2 YFSETQ. The CDR3 DNA is TGCGCCAGCAGCTTGGGGACGGGGATTTACGAGCAGTACTTC. Protein: CASSLGTGIYEQYF.

This sequence joins TRBV7-2 and TRBJ1-5, with D possibly matching TRBD1 (6 bases). V was cut by 6 bases and J by 4 bases, with 16 bases left in between. The germline CDR1 and CDR2 sequences are SGHTA and FQGNSA. This CDR3 spans 15 amino acids. The CDR3 DNA reads as TGTGCCAGCAGTCATCTGGACAGACCTAATCAGCCCCAGCATTTT. Translated: CASSHLDRPNQPQHF.

This clone has just a few counts. The chain is built from TRBV5-1 and TRBJ1-1; 7 nucleotides agree with TRBD1. Germline-derived CDR1 and CDR2 are SGHRS and YFSETQ. V shed 7 bases, J shed 4 bases, and the junction held 7 bases outside the gene matches. This CDR3 has 13 amino acids. The CDR3 bases are TGCGCCAGCGGTCAGGGGGGTTCCACTGAAGCTTTCTTT. The encoded protein is CASGQGGSTEAFF.

This rearrangement joins TRBV5-6 to TRBJ2-7; TRBD1 is a possible D gene (6 bases). V was cut by 3 bases and J by 0 bases, with 10 bases left in between. Germline CDR1 reads SGHDT; CDR2 reads YYEEEE. This CDR3 region has 14 residues. This chain's CDR3 is CASSSDSISYEQYF. Here the CDR3 DNA reads TGTGCCAGCAGCTCGGACAGTATCTCCTACGAGCAGTACTTC.

The chain links TRBV6-5 to TRBJ1-4; TRBD1 might be the D (5 bases). CDR1 is MNHEY and CDR2 is SVGAGI in the germline V gene. This CDR3 is built from 14 residues. Trimming took 1 base from V and 8 from J, leaving 11 bases between them. The CDR3 nucleotides read TGTGCCAGCAGTTACTTCCCAGGGTCGGAAAAACTGTTTTTT. This sequence encodes CASSYFPGSEKLFF.

This CDR3 is CASLERESHEQFF. The CDR3, as DNA: TGTGCCAGCTTAGAGCGGGAGTCCCATGAGCAGTTCTTC. V is TRBV28 and J is TRBJ2-1; 8 positions agree with TRBD2. The V and J ends lost 8 bases and 8 bases, in that order; junction bases with no gene match: 8. Germline V CDR1 and CDR2: MDHEN, SYDVKM. This CDR3 spans 13 amino acids.

This rearrangement joins TRBV9 to TRBJ1-1; TRBD1 matches at 8 bases. Trimming removed 6 bases from V and 5 bases from J; junction bases left unmatched: 3. The CDR3 runs to 12 residues. Germline-derived CDR1 and CDR2 are SGDLS and YYNGEE. CDR3 amino acids: CASTGTGTEAFF. The DNA for the CDR3 is TGTGCCAGCACTGGGACAGGTACTGAAGCTTTCTTT.

This clone was observed a single time. This chain links TRBV25-1 with TRBJ2-5, with 7 bases fitting TRBD2. In germline, CDR1 is MGHDK, CDR2 SYGVNS. The CDR3 consists of 16 residues. The trim removed 2 bases at V and 5 bases at J, leaving 11 bases unmatched. The DNA of the CDR3 is TGTGCCAGCAGTGAAAGAAGCGGGAACTATCCGGAGACCCAGTACTTC. Amino acids: CASSERSGNYPETQYF.

The V call is TRBV28, the J call TRBJ2-7; 11 bases are a match to TRBD1. CDR1 and CDR2 (germline): MDHEN, SYDVKM. Trimming removed 5 bases from V and 10 bases from J; junction bases left unmatched: 13. The CDR3 totals 15 residues. DNA for the CDR3: TGTGCCAGCAGTGGCGCCGGGACAGGGGGTACTCTCCAGTACTTC. It codes for CASSGAGTGGTLQYF. The variable domain in full, completed from reference TRBV28 and TRBJ2-7, reads DVKVTQSSRYLVKRTGEKVFLECVQDMDHENMFWYRQDPGLGLRLIYFSYDVKMKEKGDIPEGYSVSREKKERFSLILESASTNQTSMYLCASSGAGTGGTLQYFGPGTRLTVT.

The chain couples TRBV7-9 to TRBJ2-7, with D tentatively TRBD1 (5 bases). The germline V gene encodes CDR1 SEHNR and CDR2 FQNEAQ (reference sequence). The CDR3 consists of 15 residues. The V and J ends lost 6 bases and 2 bases respectively, with 17 bases between them. As DNA, the CDR3 is TGTGCCAGCAGGCCACCAAGGGGTAGGGCCTACGAGCAGTACTTC. It codes for CASRPPRGRAYEQYF.

The chain joins TRBV7-2 to TRBJ1-1, with D possibly TRBD1 on 5 matching bases. From germline, CDR1 is SGHTA and CDR2 FQGNSA. This CDR3 has 14 amino acids. V was cut by 1 base and J by 2 bases, with 8 bases left in between. CDR3 region: CASSLETANTEAFF. CDR3 nucleotides: TGTGCCAGCAGCTTAGAGACAGCAAACACTGAAGCTTTCTTT.

The chain has TRBV6-1 and TRBJ2-7; no firm D call. The CDR3 has 13 amino acids. Germline V gene sequence: CDR1 MNHNS, CDR2 SASEGT. V lost 6 bases, J lost 2 bases, and 11 bases lay in between. The CDR3: CASRVAAAYEQYF. CDR3 bases: TGTGCCAGCAGAGTAGCCGCTGCCTACGAGCAGTACTTC.

With regard to this clone: Other DNA variants within this sample encode the same CDR3. This chain connects TRBV5-1 to TRBJ1-1; unclear D gene. Between the trimmed V and J ends, which lost 0 bases and 1 base, there was a span of 4 bases. The CDR3 contains 13 residues. CDR1 and CDR2 (germline): SGHRS, YFSETQ. The CDR3 DNA reads as TGCGCCAGCAGCTTGGCAGGGAACACTGAAGCTTTCTTT. Translating it yields CASSLAGNTEAFF.